The 29 T cell receptor beta chains reported below all come from one sample, sequenced in a study of blood T cell repertoires in COVID-19. The table came from immunoSEQ multiplex PCR; TCRdb's copy has only in-frame clones and leaves some out. The sample contains 350,000 to 400,000 clones, approximately 90% of which appear only once. The material sequenced was PBMCs or T cells enriched from blood (not recorded which). Source of these receptors: a middle-aged woman who had been exposed to COVID-19.

The chain has TRBV19 and TRBJ1-2; D is perhaps TRBD1 (5 bases). The CDR3 totals 13 residues. The germline gives CDR1 LNHDA, CDR2 SQIVND (reference sequence). Trimming removed 6 bases at V and 8 bases at J, with 16 bases between. The CDR3 protein is CASRSPPGDGYTF. In nucleotides, the CDR3 is TGTGCCAGTAGGTCCCCTCCGGGGGACGGCTACACCTTC. The variable domain in full, with the rest retrieved from reference TRBV19 and TRBJ1-2, is DGGITQSPKYLFRKEGQNVTLSCEQNLNHDAMYWYRQDPGQGLRLIYYSQIVNDFQKGDIAEGYSVSREKKESFPLTVTSAQKNPTAFYLCASRSPPGDGYTFGSGTRLTVV.

The rearrangement joins TRBV23-1 to TRBJ2-1, with TRBD2 matching 9 bases. TRBV23-1 is an ORF; its function is uncertain. Trimming cost V 0 bases and J 3 bases; bases outside gene matches: 9. This CDR3 has 18 amino acids. CDR3 residues: CASSQSGPQREDYNEQFF. DNA of the CDR3: TGCGCCAGCAGTCAATCGGGTCCCCAGCGGGAGGACTACAATGAGCAGTTCTTC.

This clone has a handful of counts. This chain connects TRBV7-8 to TRBJ2-7; TRBD2 aligns across 11 bases. Per the germline V gene, CDR1 is SGHVS and CDR2 is FQNEAQ. The V segment lost 7 bases and the J segment 3 bases; nucleotides outside the gene matches: 11. The CDR3 length is 16 residues. The CDR3 DNA sequence: TGTGCCAGCACCGAACCTTCTAGCGGGGGGCTCTACGAGCAGTACTTC. This encodes CASTEPSSGGLYEQYF.

The CDR3 loop reads CATRDSNYGYTF. The DNA for the CDR3 is TGTGCCACCAGGGACAGCAACTATGGCTACACCTTC. The genes are TRBV24-1 and TRBJ1-2; a possible D gene is TRBD1 (6 bases). The CDR3 contains 12 residues. CDR1 is KGHDR, CDR2 SFDVKD, per germline. V lost 7 bases and J lost 2, with 7 bases in between.

The chain recombines TRBV7-6 with TRBJ1-6; TRBD1 aligns across 11 bases. Germline CDR1 SGHVS, CDR2 FNYEAQ. The V gene end was trimmed by 5 bases and the J gene end by 5 bases; junction bases not matched to a gene: 5. This CDR3 contains 16 residues. The CDR3 loop reads CASSRTGGVNNSPLHF. The CDR3 coding sequence is TGTGCCAGCAGCCGGACAGGGGGCGTCAATAATTCACCCCTCCACTTT.

This chain connects TRBV19 to TRBJ1-6; 9 bases map to TRBD1. The CDR3 is 15 amino acids. Trimming took 7 bases from V and 13 from J; bases not matched to a gene: 14. Germline-derived CDR1 and CDR2 are LNHDA and SQIVND (reference sequence). For the CDR3, the DNA is TGTGCCAGTACCCCCCGGAGGGGGACAGGGATTCCCCTCCACTTT. It is translated as CASTPRRGTGIPLHF.

J is TRBJ1-1 and V is TRBV9; D is uncertain. Trimming stripped 0 bases from V and 3 bases from J, with 12 bases between. Looked up from germline, CDR1 is SGDLS and CDR2 is YYNGEE. This CDR3 has 15 residues. The CDR3 DNA sequence: TGTGCCAGCAGCGTAGAGGCCTATGGAGACACTGAAGCTTTCTTT. It specifies CASSVEAYGDTEAFF.

The V gene is TRBV6-2 or TRBV6-3, the J gene TRBJ2-7; 9 bases agree with TRBD1. The V and J ends lost 4 bases and 3 bases, in that order; junction bases with no gene match: 13. Germline V gene lookup returns CDR1 MNHEY and CDR2 SVGEGT. The CDR3 has 17 amino acids. The CDR3 region has the DNA TGTGCCAGCAGTTTTTCCAAGTCCGGGACAGGGAACTACGAGCAGTACTTC. This codes for CASSFSKSGTGNYEQYF.

The gene calls are TRBV18 and TRBJ1-2; TRBD1 matches 7 bases. CDR1 and CDR2 from the germline V gene are KGHSH and LQKENI. The V and J ends lost 3 bases and 7 bases, in that order; junction bases with no gene match: 14. This CDR3 comprises 16 residues. CDR3 coding DNA: TGTGCCAGCTCACCCGGGGACAGCGAATCTCTATTTGGCTACACCTTC. It is translated as CASSPGDSESLFGYTF.

This chain joins TRBV5-4 and TRBJ1-1; D perhaps matches TRBD1 (6 bases). The CDR3 has 14 residues. V was trimmed by 4 bases and J by 5 bases, leaving 15 bases between them. The germline CDR1 and CDR2 sequences are SGHNT and YYREEE (reference sequence). As DNA, the CDR3 is TGTGCCAGCAGCAGGAGGGGGGGCTCTACTGAAGCTTTCTTT. It encodes CASSRRGGSTEAFF.

This chain links TRBV5-4 with TRBJ2-2; the D gene is possibly TRBD1 (5 bases). V gave up 0 bases and J gave up 4 bases, with 16 bases separating them. This CDR3 spans 17 amino acids. Germline V CDR1 and CDR2: SGHNT, YYREEE (reference sequence). The CDR3 bases are TGTGCCAGCAGCTTGGACCCAGGGAAAGGGCGCACCGGGGAGCTGTTTTTT. This codes for CASSLDPGKGRTGELFF.

The J gene is TRBJ2-7, the V gene TRBV7-4, with TRBD2 matching over 13 bases. This CDR3 is built from 17 residues. Germline CDR1 reads SGHVT; CDR2 reads SQSDAQ. Trimming took 5 bases from V and 4 from J; bases not matched to a gene: 11. The CDR3 loop reads CASSHTWGLAGLYEQYF. The CDR3 nucleotides read TGTGCCAGCAGCCATACGTGGGGACTAGCGGGATTGTACGAGCAGTACTTC.

The chain is built from TRBV9 and TRBJ1-6, with a possible D match to TRBD1 (6 bases). V was shortened by 4 bases and J by 5 bases, with 19 bases between the two germline ends. The CDR3 sequence is 17 residues long. Germline V CDR1 and CDR2: SGDLS, YYNGEE. This CDR3 reads CASSSGIGGANNSPLHF. CDR3 DNA: TGTGCCAGCAGCTCCGGCATTGGGGGCGCAAATAATTCACCCCTCCACTTT.

CDR3 sequence: CASRERGGHEQYF. CDR3 DNA: TGTGCCAGCAGGGAAAGGGGGGGCCACGAGCAGTACTTC. The chain couples TRBV14 to TRBJ2-7; a weak D match, TRBD2 (7 bases). V gave up 6 bases and J gave up 5 bases, with 14 bases separating them. This CDR3 region has 13 residues. Germline CDR1 SGHDN, CDR2 FVKESK. Looking up the rest from reference TRBV14 and TRBJ2-7 gives the full variable domain: EAGVTQFPSHSVIEKGQTVTLRCDPISGHDNLYWYRRVMGKEIKFLLHFVKESKQDESGMPNNRFLAERTGGTYSTLKVQPAELEDSGVYFCASRERGGHEQYFGPGTRLTVT.

The chain recombines TRBV19 with TRBJ1-1; possibly TRBD1 for D (5 bases). Germline V gene lookup returns CDR1 LNHDA and CDR2 SQIVND (reference sequence). Trimming took 1 base from V and 4 from J, leaving 7 bases between them. The CDR3 totals 13 residues. The CDR3 DNA reads TGTGCCAGTAGTATAGCGGGGGTCACTGAAGCTTTCTTT. Translation: CASSIAGVTEAFF. The full variable domain, in which reference TRBV19 and TRBJ1-1 provide the parts outside the CDR3, is DGGITQSPKYLFRKEGQNVTLSCEQNLNHDAMYWYRQDPGQGLRLIYYSQIVNDFQKGDIAEGYSVSREKKESFPLTVTSAQKNPTAFYLCASSIAGVTEAFFGQGTRLTVV.

The gene calls are TRBV27 and TRBJ1-5, with D possibly TRBD1 on 6 matching bases. Per germline, CDR1 MNHEY and CDR2 SMNVEV (reference sequence). V was shortened by 3 bases and J by 3 bases, with 12 bases between the two germline ends. This CDR3 has 15 amino acids. CDR3 loop: CASSFGTPNNQPQHF. Here the CDR3 DNA reads TGTGCCAGCAGTTTTGGGACACCAAACAATCAGCCCCAGCATTTT.

The chain is built from TRBV3-1 (or the pseudogene TRBV3-2) and TRBJ1-5; tentatively, D is TRBD1 (6 bases). This CDR3 has 17 amino acids. Germline assignment: CDR1 LGHDT and CDR2 YNNKEL (reference sequence). V was pared by 2 bases and J by 0 bases, with 14 bases between. The CDR3 bases are TGTGCCAGCAGCCAACGACAGGCGGAACGTAGCAATCAGCCCCAGCATTTT. This gives the protein CASSQRQAERSNQPQHF.

The chain employs TRBV6-5 and TRBJ1-5; weak D call: TRBD1 (6 bases). Looked up from germline, CDR1 is MNHEY and CDR2 is SVGAGI. The germline V and J ends were trimmed by 6 bases and 3 bases, with 15 bases remaining between them. The CDR3 has 15 amino acids. CDR3 loop: CASRKQGADNQPQHF. As DNA, the CDR3 is TGTGCCAGCAGAAAACAGGGAGCGGACAATCAGCCCCAGCATTTT.

The rearrangement links TRBV2 to TRBJ2-7; a weak D match, TRBD2 (6 bases). CDR1 and CDR2 (germline): SNHLY, FYNNEI. The CDR3 contains 15 residues. The V and J ends lost 6 bases and 2 bases respectively, with 17 bases between them. The CDR3, as DNA: TGTGCCAGCAGCCACGGGAGCCGTCATCCCTACGAGCAGTACTTC. Translating gives CASSHGSRHPYEQYF. The full variable domain, with the rest looked up from reference TRBV2 and TRBJ2-7, is EPEVTQTPSHQVTQMGQEVILRCVPISNHLYFYWYRQILGQKVEFLVSFYNNEISEKSEIFDDQFSVERPDGSNFTLKIRSTKLEDSAMYFCASSHGSRHPYEQYFGPGTRLTVT.

The rearrangement joins TRBV24-1 to TRBJ1-1; 9 bases fit TRBD1. The CDR3 length is 13 residues. The ends lost 11 bases at V and 2 bases at J; junction bases unmatched: 5. From germline, CDR1 is KGHDR and CDR2 SFDVKD. The CDR3 sequence is CAINRGPNTEAFF. The DNA of the CDR3 is TGTGCCATCAACAGGGGGCCTAACACTGAAGCTTTCTTT.

In its sample, this clone was seen once. This sequence joins TRBV2 and TRBJ1-2; D may be TRBD1 (5 bases). The CDR3 length is 13 residues. Germline CDR1 reads SNHLY; CDR2 reads FYNNEI. Trimming left V 7 bases short and J 3 bases short, with 12 bases between. CDR3 amino acids: CASTQAGDYGYTF. The CDR3 DNA sequence: TGTGCCAGCACCCAAGCGGGGGACTATGGCTACACCTTC.

The J gene is TRBJ1-2, the V gene TRBV6-5, with D unclear. V lost 6 bases to trimming and J lost 6 bases, with 14 bases between them. The CDR3 loop spans 13 amino acids. CDR1 is MNHEY, CDR2 SVGAGI, per germline. CDR3 region: CASSFRGGNGYTF. The CDR3, as DNA: TGTGCCAGCAGCTTCAGAGGAGGAAATGGCTACACCTTC.

The chain employs TRBV30 and TRBJ1-1; possibly TRBD1 for D (5 bases). Deletions cut 3 bases from V and 1 base from J, with 12 bases between. The V gene's germline CDR1 is GTSNPN and CDR2 SVGIG (reference sequence). The CDR3 runs 14 residues. CDR3: CAWSSGRGNTEAFF. The CDR3, as DNA: TGTGCCTGGAGCTCGGGTAGGGGGAACACTGAAGCTTTCTTT.

The chain is built from TRBV6-2 or TRBV6-3 and TRBJ2-7; D is unresolved. The CDR3 is made up of 13 amino acids. Between the trimmed V and J ends, which lost 2 bases and 2 bases, there was a span of 7 bases. Germline loops: CDR1 MNHEY, CDR2 SVGEGT. The CDR3 coding sequence is TGTGCCAGCAGTTACGGCGGAACCTACGAGCAGTACTTC. It codes for CASSYGGTYEQYF.

The J gene is TRBJ1-1, the V gene TRBV4-2, with 7 bases matching TRBD1. This CDR3 comprises 15 residues. Looked up from germline, CDR1 is LGHNA and CDR2 is YNFKEQ. Trimming cost V 3 bases and J 1 base; bases outside gene matches: 5. This CDR3 is CASSHVGQKNTEAFF. CDR3 sequence (DNA): TGTGCCAGCAGCCACGTGGGACAGAAGAACACTGAAGCTTTCTTT.

This chain connects TRBV5-4 to TRBJ1-1, with 7 positions matching TRBD1. This CDR3 has 14 amino acids. V shed 4 bases and J 5 bases; nucleotides not matched to a gene: 8. CDR1 is SGHNT, CDR2 YYREEE, per germline (reference sequence). Here the CDR3 DNA reads TGTGCCAGCAGCCCAGGGGGGTTACAGACTGAAGCTTTCTTT. Translating it yields CASSPGGLQTEAFF.

The V call is TRBV15, the J call TRBJ2-7; D remains unclear. V lost 3 bases to trimming and J lost 6 bases, with 12 bases between them. The CDR3 has 13 residues. Germline CDR1 reads LNHNV; CDR2 reads YYDKDF (reference sequence). The CDR3 protein is CATSSSTSLEQYF. For the CDR3, the DNA is TGTGCCACCAGCAGTAGTACTTCGCTCGAGCAGTACTTC.

The CDR3: CATSRARGPIYGYTF. The CDR3 nucleotides read TGTGCCACCAGCAGAGCCAGGGGGCCGATCTATGGCTACACCTTC. The chain links TRBV15 to TRBJ1-2; 8 bases are a match to TRBD1. V shed 1 base, J shed 4 bases, and the junction held 5 bases outside the gene matches. From germline, CDR1 is LNHNV and CDR2 YYDKDF (reference sequence). This CDR3 region has 15 residues.

The rearrangement links TRBV18 to TRBJ1-2; D not certain. V was cut by 3 bases and J by 9 bases, with 14 bases left in between. The CDR3 runs to 13 residues. Germline loops: CDR1 KGHSH, CDR2 LQKENI. The CDR3 coding sequence is TGTGCCAGCTCACCTCCAGTGGAGGGAAGCTACACCTTC. Translated, it gives CASSPPVEGSYTF.